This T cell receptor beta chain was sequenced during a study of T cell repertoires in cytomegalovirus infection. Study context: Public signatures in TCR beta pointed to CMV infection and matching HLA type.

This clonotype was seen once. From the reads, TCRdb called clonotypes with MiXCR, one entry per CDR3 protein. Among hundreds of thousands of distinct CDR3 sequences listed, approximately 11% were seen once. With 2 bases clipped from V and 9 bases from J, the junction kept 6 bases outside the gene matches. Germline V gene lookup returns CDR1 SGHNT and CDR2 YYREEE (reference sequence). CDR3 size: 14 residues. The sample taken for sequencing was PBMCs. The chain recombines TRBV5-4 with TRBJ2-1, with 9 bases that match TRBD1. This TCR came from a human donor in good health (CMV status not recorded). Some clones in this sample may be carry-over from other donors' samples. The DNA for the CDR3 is TGTGCCAGCAGCTTCGCGGACAGGGGTAGTGAGCAGTTCTTC. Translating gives CASSFADRGSEQFF.